The following is a TCR beta chain sequence with its context. The antigen is not known. Germline CDR1 SGHTS, CDR2 YDEGEE. The ends lost 4 bases at V and 1 base at J; junction bases unmatched: 5. The CDR3 extends over 15 amino acids. The data derive from a study of T cell responses to AZD1222 COVID-19 vaccine. General study findings and limits: The study identified only six AZD1222 recipients as seropositive at baseline. Among spike-specific TCRs, nearly half reportedly target unmutated variant regions. Elevations in Spike-specific TCR breadth and depth followed administration of two AZD1222 doses. Mostly white British, mostly female donors; authors suggested clonal diversity may be underestimated.

The assay was immunoSEQ multiplex PCR, and TCRdb's table has in-frame clones only and misses some. In the table there are about 150,000 clones, more than 75% of which are singletons. The material was peripheral blood, obtained on day 0 of MenACWY control vaccination. This rearrangement joins TRBV5-8 to TRBJ1-5; 7 nucleotides line up with TRBD1. The origin of this receptor is an adult in good health. The CDR3: CASSRGQWSNQPQHF. The DNA for the CDR3 is TGTGCCAGCAGCCGGGGACAGTGGAGCAATCAGCCCCAGCATTTT.